Presented here are 24 T cell receptor beta chains from one specimen sequenced in a study of cytomegalovirus exposure and HLA in healthy donors. PCR primers comprised 60 Vbeta and 13 Jbeta primers. Generated by immunoSEQ multiplex PCR, the TCRdb table keeps only in-frame clones and is missing some. The table lists 130,000 to 150,000 clones, roughly 70% of them singletons. Sequenced material: PBMCs. The receptors come from a man in his sixties in good health and CMV-seronegative.

The chain uses TRBV9 and TRBJ1-2; the D gene is possibly TRBD1 (5 bases). The germline V gene has CDR1 SGDLS and CDR2 YYNGEE. Deletions cut 2 bases from V and 3 bases from J, with 11 bases between. The CDR3 totals 14 residues. The CDR3 region has the DNA TGTGCCAGCAGCGTGGGGCCAAGGGACTATGGCTACACCTTC. This codes for CASSVGPRDYGYTF.

As regards this clone: The junction departs from the called germline gene at one end, perhaps through a read error. V gene TRBV19 combines with J gene TRBJ1-2; D might be TRBD1 (6 bases). This CDR3 has 14 residues. Germline lookup yields CDR1 LNHDA and CDR2 SQIVND (reference sequence). DNA for the CDR3: TGTGCTAGTACCCCCGCGGGGGGCGCGGGTGGCTACACCTTC. The encoded protein is CASTPAGGAGGYTF.

The rearrangement uses TRBV28 and TRBJ1-2; TRBD1 matches at 8 bases. The CDR3 runs 15 residues. Per germline, CDR1 MDHEN and CDR2 SYDVKM. Trimming took 6 bases from V and 8 from J; bases not matched to a gene: 14. CDR3 region: CASSQTGAGLLGYTF. The CDR3 DNA sequence: TGTGCCAGCAGCCAGACAGGGGCGGGTCTCCTGGGCTACACCTTC.

The chain combines TRBV19 with TRBJ2-3; the match to TRBD2 covers 7 bases. Germline V CDR1 and CDR2: LNHDA, SQIVND (reference sequence). Losses at the gene ends were 7 bases for V and 5 bases for J; bases not matched to a gene: 6. This CDR3 region has 13 residues. The CDR3 DNA is TGTGCCAGTACCGGGGGGAGCGGAGATACGCAGTATTTT. Its translation: CASTGGSGDTQYF.

The chain carries TRBV7-2 and TRBJ1-4, with a tentative D call TRBD1 (5 bases). The V end lost 2 bases, the J end lost 6 bases, and 13 bases lay between the germline ends. The CDR3 length is 15 residues. Germline V lookup: CDR1 SGHTA, CDR2 FQGNSA. The CDR3, as DNA: TGTGCCAGCAGCTTAAATTGGGGGGAGGATGAAAAACTGTTTTTT. Translation gives CASSLNWGEDEKLFF. Complete variable domain (other parts from reference TRBV7-2 and TRBJ1-4): GAGVSQSPSNKVTEKGKDVELRCDPISGHTALYWYRQSLGQGLEFLIYFQGNSAPDKSGLPSDRFSAERTGGSVSTLTIQRTQQEDSAVYLCASSLNWGEDEKLFFGSGTQLSVL.

The chain joins TRBV5-1 to TRBJ2-7; maybe TRBD1 (6 bases). V gave up 1 base and J gave up 3 bases, with 11 bases separating them. Germline loops: CDR1 SGHRS, CDR2 YFSETQ. The CDR3 totals 14 residues. CDR3 in DNA: TGCGCCAGCAGCTTGCCAGGGGCGAACTACGAGCAGTACTTC. It encodes CASSLPGANYEQYF.

The chain has TRBV5-4 and TRBJ2-2; D perhaps matches TRBD1 (6 bases). Germline loops: CDR1 SGHNT, CDR2 YYREEE (reference sequence). The CDR3 is 16 amino acids. V lost 3 bases and J 1 base, leaving 13 bases between the germline ends. The DNA of the CDR3 is TGTGCCAGCAGCTCTAAAACGACAGGGAACACCGGGGAGCTGTTTTTT. Amino acid sequence: CASSSKTTGNTGELFF.

The chain has TRBV4-2 and TRBJ2-7, with a weak D call TRBD2 (6 bases). This CDR3 has 15 amino acids. Germline CDR1 LGHNA, CDR2 YNFKEQ. Trimming left V 0 bases short and J 1 base short, with 10 bases between. The CDR3 sequence: CASSQDRGLSYEQYF. In nucleotides, the CDR3 is TGTGCCAGCAGCCAAGATAGGGGACTTTCCTACGAGCAGTACTTC.

The chain is built from TRBV4-3 and TRBJ2-7; TRBD2 agrees at 8 bases. CDR3 size: 19 residues. V was pared by 0 bases and J by 0 bases, with 13 bases of the junction left unmatched. The germline V gene encodes CDR1 LGHNA and CDR2 YSLEER. The DNA for the CDR3 is TGCGCCAGCAGCCAAGAGGTAGCGGGAACCCGCTTAAGCTCCTACGAGCAGTACTTC. It is translated as CASSQEVAGTRLSSYEQYF.

The chain employs TRBV18 and TRBJ1-3; D remains ambiguous. There are 15 residues in the CDR3. Germline CDR1 is KGHSH and CDR2 is LQKENI. V gave up 2 bases and J gave up 4 bases, with 12 bases separating them. This CDR3 is CASSPEGRNGNTIYF. CDR3 coding DNA: TGTGCCAGCTCACCAGAGGGCAGGAACGGAAACACCATATATTTT.

The chain recombines TRBV2 with TRBJ1-3; 9 nucleotides agree with TRBD1. This CDR3 is 15 amino acids long. V lost 7 bases and J lost 3; bases outside the gene matches: 7. Germline V CDR1 and CDR2: SNHLY, FYNNEI. The CDR3 DNA follows: TGTGCCAGCAACTCACAGGGGGCATTTGGAAACACCATATATTTT. It is translated as CASNSQGAFGNTIYF.

The rearrangement joins TRBV5-1 to TRBJ2-7; 10 bases align to TRBD2. The V segment lost 2 bases and the J segment 4 bases; nucleotides outside the gene matches: 6. The CDR3 is made up of 15 amino acids. CDR1 and CDR2 from the germline V gene are SGHRS and YFSETQ. The CDR3 DNA reads as TGCGCCAGCAGCTTTCTAGCGGGAGAGGCGTACGAGCAGTACTTC. Its protein is CASSFLAGEAYEQYF.

For this clone: This same CDR3 is encoded by further DNA sequences in the sample. The V gene is TRBV11-2, the J gene TRBJ2-5, with D perhaps TRBD1 (6 bases). Germline loops: CDR1 SGHAT, CDR2 FQNNGV. V lost 5 bases, J lost 3 bases, and 10 bases lay in between. CDR3 length: 13 residues. Written as DNA, the CDR3 is TGTGCCAGCAGCCCCCGGACAGAAGAGACCCAGTACTTC. It yields the protein CASSPRTEETQYF.

The chain combines TRBV10-1 with TRBJ1-6; D not resolved. The germline V gene has CDR1 WNHNN and CDR2 SYGVQD (reference sequence). Between the trimmed V and J ends, which lost 5 bases and 7 bases, there was a span of 18 bases. The CDR3 length is 16 residues. CDR3 sequence (DNA): TGCGCCAGCAGTCTGTGTTTTGAGGCCTTCAATTCACCCCTCCACTTT. Its translation is CASSLCFEAFNSPLHF.

The chain combines TRBV18 with TRBJ2-3, with TRBD2 matching 10 bases. V shed 6 bases, J shed 2 bases, and the junction held 5 bases outside the gene matches. Per the germline V gene, CDR1 is KGHSH and CDR2 is LQKENI. The CDR3 extends over 15 amino acids. The CDR3 DNA reads TGTGCCAGCTCCAGTGGACTAGCGGTCACAGATACGCAGTATTTT. Its translation is CASSSGLAVTDTQYF. Full variable domain (rest looked up from reference TRBV18 and TRBJ2-3): NAGVMQNPRHLVRRRGQEARLRCSPMKGHSHVYWYRQLPEEGLKFMVYLQKENIIDESGMPKERFSAEFPKEGPSILRIQQVVRGDSAAYFCASSSGLAVTDTQYFGPGTRLTVL.

The chain employs TRBV30 and TRBJ2-2; 8 bases are shared with TRBD1. The CDR3 totals 15 residues. Germline CDR1 reads GTSNPN; CDR2 reads SVGIG (reference sequence). The trim removed 5 bases at V and 1 base at J, leaving 6 bases unmatched. CDR3 in amino acids: CAWDRTGLNTGELFF. DNA of the CDR3: TGTGCCTGGGACCGGACAGGGCTGAACACCGGGGAGCTGTTTTTT.

Here the CDR3 reads CASSSNLAGGPNGETQYF. DNA of the CDR3: TGTGCCAGCAGTTCCAACTTAGCGGGAGGGCCAAATGGGGAGACCCAGTACTTC. The chain joins TRBV27 to TRBJ2-5, with TRBD2 matching over 11 bases. Losses at the gene ends were 4 bases for V and 5 bases for J; bases not matched to a gene: 15. In germline, CDR1 is MNHEY, CDR2 SMNVEV (reference sequence). The CDR3 is made up of 18 amino acids.

The rearrangement joins TRBV6-6 to TRBJ2-2, with unresolved D. Trimming stripped 2 bases from V and 4 bases from J, with 5 bases between. The CDR3 covers 13 residues. Germline CDR1 MNHNY, CDR2 SVGAGI (reference sequence). The CDR3 region has the DNA TGTGCCAGCAGTTACACATTCACCGGGGAGCTGTTTTTT. This encodes CASSYTFTGELFF.

The rearrangement links TRBV28 to TRBJ2-1; 7 nucleotides agree with TRBD1. Losses at the gene ends were 6 bases for V and 4 bases for J; bases not matched to a gene: 12. Per germline, CDR1 MDHEN and CDR2 SYDVKM. There are 16 residues in the CDR3. CDR3 in DNA: TGTGCCAGCAGGGAAGGGGGCGCTTCCTCTTACAATGAGCAGTTCTTC. It specifies CASREGGASSYNEQFF. The variable domain in full, completed from reference TRBV28 and TRBJ2-1, reads DVKVTQSSRYLVKRTGEKVFLECVQDMDHENMFWYRQDPGLGLRLIYFSYDVKMKEKGDIPEGYSVSREKKERFSLILESASTNQTSMYLCASREGGASSYNEQFFGPGTRLTVL.

A single count supports this clone. The genes are TRBV6-1 and TRBJ2-7; no reliable D call. This CDR3 has 14 amino acids. V was cut by 9 bases and J by 3 bases, with 18 bases left in between. Germline V gene sequence: CDR1 MNHNS, CDR2 SASEGT. The CDR3 is CASRNSQPYYEQYF. Here the CDR3 DNA reads TGTGCCAGTCGGAACAGCCAACCGTACTACGAGCAGTACTTC.

The CDR3 sequence: CASSLAGGLTGELFF. Written as DNA, the CDR3 is TGTGCCAGCAGCTTAGCGGGAGGCCTCACCGGGGAGCTGTTTTTT. The V and J genes are TRBV7-3 and TRBJ2-2; 8 bases fit TRBD2. Unmatched junction bases numbered 3, after V lost 2 bases and J lost 4 bases. The CDR3 is made up of 15 amino acids. The germline gives CDR1 SGHTA, CDR2 FQGTGA.

V usage is TRBV29-1 and J usage is TRBJ2-7; D perhaps matches TRBD2 (7 bases). There are 14 residues in the CDR3. The germline gives CDR1 SQVTM, CDR2 ANQGSEA. The V gene lost 7 bases and the J gene lost 2 bases, with 18 bases spanning the gap. For the CDR3, the DNA is TGCAGCGCTTGGGGGGGCCAGAACCCCTACGAGCAGTACTTC. Its protein product is CSAWGGQNPYEQYF.

This clone was seen a handful of times. This chain links TRBV28 with TRBJ1-1, with 8 bases identical to TRBD1. Looked up from germline, CDR1 is MDHEN and CDR2 is SYDVKM. With V trimmed by 5 bases and J by 0 bases, 2 bases remained unmatched. The CDR3 covers 14 residues. CDR3 amino acids: CASSQGAMNTEAFF. The CDR3, as DNA: TGTGCCAGCAGTCAGGGGGCGATGAACACTGAAGCTTTCTTT. Combining the CDR3 with reference TRBV28 and TRBJ1-1 gives the whole variable domain DVKVTQSSRYLVKRTGEKVFLECVQDMDHENMFWYRQDPGLGLRLIYFSYDVKMKEKGDIPEGYSVSREKKERFSLILESASTNQTSMYLCASSQGAMNTEAFFGQGTRLTVV.

This chain links TRBV5-8 with TRBJ2-7, with TRBD1 identical over 8 bases. The germline CDR1 and CDR2 sequences are SGHTS and YDEGEE. Trimming removed 4 bases from V and 4 bases from J; junction bases left unmatched: 4. The CDR3 is made up of 13 amino acids. CDR3 loop: CASSRTGRYEQYF. For the CDR3, the DNA is TGTGCCAGCAGCCGGACAGGGAGGTACGAGCAGTACTTC.